These 5 T cell receptor beta chains originate from one sample sequenced in a study of T cells in Graves' hyperthyroidism and ophthalmopathy. TCR beta CDR3 regions were amplified from RNA. First-round RT-PCR targeting the TCR CDR3 was performed with the HTBI primer set. TCRdb fed the multiplex PCR reads into MiXCR, producing one record per CDR3 protein. In the table there are approximately 410,000 distinct CDR3 sequences, around 15% of which are singletons. Sequencing was performed on blood. These receptors were collected from a young man with Graves' ophthalmopathy.

This clonotype was recorded many times. The V and J genes are TRBV30 and TRBJ2-7; D tentatively fits TRBD1 or TRBD2 (5 bases each). The CDR3 spans 15 residues. Germline V gene sequence: CDR1 GTSNPN, CDR2 SVGIG (reference sequence). Trimming took off 2 bases at V and 3 bases at J, with 17 bases between the two ends. CDR3 sequence (DNA): TGTGCCTGGAGTTTCAGTGGGGGACGACTCTACGAGCAGTACTTC. The encoded protein is CAWSFSGGRLYEQYF. Based on the CDR3 plus reference TRBV30 and TRBJ2-7, the full variable domain is SQTIHQWPATLVQPVGSPLSLECTVEGTSNPNLYWYRQAAGRGLQLLFYSVGIGQISSEVPQNLSASRPQDRQFILSSKKLLLSDSGFYLCAWSFSGGRLYEQYFGPGTRLTVT.

V usage is TRBV5-1 and J usage is TRBJ2-5; D may be TRBD1 (5 bases). Between the trimmed V and J ends, which lost 2 bases and 5 bases, there was a span of 22 bases. CDR3 size: 17 residues. CDR1 and CDR2 from the germline V gene are SGHRS and YFSETQ. The CDR3 region is CASSFYKGAANPETQYF. Written as DNA, the CDR3 is TGCGCCAGCAGCTTTTATAAAGGGGCCGCAAACCCCGAGACCCAGTACTTC.

This clonotype was recorded at least ten times. The chain recombines TRBV30 with TRBJ2-7, with TRBD2 matching 9 bases. Unmatched junction bases numbered 14, after V lost 2 bases and J lost 6 bases. The CDR3 extends over 16 amino acids. Germline lookup yields CDR1 GTSNPN and CDR2 SVGIG (reference sequence). The CDR3 loop reads CAWSPTAFAGGSEQYF. The CDR3 DNA sequence: TGTGCCTGGAGTCCTACCGCCTTCGCGGGGGGGAGCGAGCAGTACTTC.

The sample holds many counts of this clonotype. CDR3 sequence (DNA): TGCAGTGCTAGGGGGGAGGACGGCCCACTTCGGGAGCAGTACTTC. It is translated as CSARGEDGPLREQYF. V usage is TRBV20-1 and J usage is TRBJ2-7, with D possibly being TRBD2 (6 bases). Germline assignment: CDR1 DFQATT and CDR2 SNEGSKA (reference sequence). V lost 3 bases to trimming and J lost 7 bases, with 22 bases between them. This CDR3 region has 15 residues.

This clonotype has just a few counts. The rearrangement joins TRBV4-1 to TRBJ2-7; no reliable D call. Germline CDR1 is MGHRA and CDR2 is YSYEKL. The CDR3 is made up of 15 amino acids. Trimming cost V 0 bases and J 0 bases, with 9 bases left between them. CDR3 bases: TGCGCCAGCAGCCAAGATAAAGCAGTCTCCTACGAGCAGTACTTC. It translates to CASSQDKAVSYEQYF.